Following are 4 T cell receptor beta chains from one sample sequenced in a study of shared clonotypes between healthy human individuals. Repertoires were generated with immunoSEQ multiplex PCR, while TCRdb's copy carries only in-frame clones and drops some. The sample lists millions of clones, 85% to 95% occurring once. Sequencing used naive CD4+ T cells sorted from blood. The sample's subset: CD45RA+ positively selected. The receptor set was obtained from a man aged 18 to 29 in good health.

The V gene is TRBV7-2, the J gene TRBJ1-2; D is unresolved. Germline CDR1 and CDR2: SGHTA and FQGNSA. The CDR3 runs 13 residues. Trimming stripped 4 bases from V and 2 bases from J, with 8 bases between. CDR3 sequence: CASSSSGNYGYTF. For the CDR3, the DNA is TGTGCCAGCAGCTCGTCAGGAAACTATGGCTACACCTTC.

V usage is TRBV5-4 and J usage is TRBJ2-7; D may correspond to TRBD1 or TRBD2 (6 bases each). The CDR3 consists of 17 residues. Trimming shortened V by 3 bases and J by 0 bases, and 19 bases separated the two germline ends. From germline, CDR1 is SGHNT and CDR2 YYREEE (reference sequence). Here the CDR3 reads CASSSEGGLSGSYEQYF. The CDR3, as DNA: TGTGCCAGCAGCTCGGAAGGGGGACTTTCGGGCTCCTACGAGCAGTACTTC.

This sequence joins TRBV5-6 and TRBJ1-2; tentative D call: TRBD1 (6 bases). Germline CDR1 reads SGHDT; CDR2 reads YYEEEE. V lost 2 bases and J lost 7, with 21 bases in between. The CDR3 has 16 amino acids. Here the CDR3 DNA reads TGTGCCAGCAGCTTACTCACACCAGGGGAGTACCGTGGCTACACCTTC. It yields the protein CASSLLTPGEYRGYTF.

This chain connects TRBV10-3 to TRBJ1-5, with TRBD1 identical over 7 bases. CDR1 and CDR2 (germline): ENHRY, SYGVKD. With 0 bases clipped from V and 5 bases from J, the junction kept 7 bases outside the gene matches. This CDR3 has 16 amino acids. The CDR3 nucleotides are TGTGCCATCAGTGAGTCAAGGCAGGGGGTGGATCAGCCCCAGCATTTT. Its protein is CAISESRQGVDQPQHF.